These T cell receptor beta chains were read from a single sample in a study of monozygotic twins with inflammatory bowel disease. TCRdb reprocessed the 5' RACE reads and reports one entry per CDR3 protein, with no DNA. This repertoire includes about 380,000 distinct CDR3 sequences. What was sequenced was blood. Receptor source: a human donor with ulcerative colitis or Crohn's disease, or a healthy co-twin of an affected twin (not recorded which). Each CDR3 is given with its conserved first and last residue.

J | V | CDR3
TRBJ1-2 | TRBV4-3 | CASSQVNRGGYTF
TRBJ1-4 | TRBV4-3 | CASSQEEVTGKLFF
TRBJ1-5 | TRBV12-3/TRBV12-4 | CASSSNKGAGNQPQHF
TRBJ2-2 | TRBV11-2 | CASSLGGQGFAGELFF
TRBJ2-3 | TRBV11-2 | CASSLAFREGDTQYF
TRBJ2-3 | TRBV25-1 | CASSESGKYTDTQYF
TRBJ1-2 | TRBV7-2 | CASSLEENGYTF
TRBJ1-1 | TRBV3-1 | CASSQEGTEEAFF
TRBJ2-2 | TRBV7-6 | CASSRDYQTGELFF
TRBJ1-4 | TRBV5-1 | CASSLGGQPDEKLFF
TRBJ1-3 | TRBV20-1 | CSARDWSSGNTIYF
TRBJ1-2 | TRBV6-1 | CASRPLGQSNNYGYTF
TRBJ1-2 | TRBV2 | CASSALGGGNGYTF
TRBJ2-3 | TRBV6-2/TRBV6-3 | CASRPRRGSSTDTQYF
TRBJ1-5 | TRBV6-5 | CASSYSFNQPQHF
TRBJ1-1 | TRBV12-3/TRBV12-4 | CASSLAVGGTEAFF
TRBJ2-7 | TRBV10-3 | CAISESILGNYEQYF
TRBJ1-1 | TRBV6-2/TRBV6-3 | CASGSGSGGSVTEAFF
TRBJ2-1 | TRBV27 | CASSLSGGDLHEQFF
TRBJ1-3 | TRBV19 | CASIGWSSGNTIYF
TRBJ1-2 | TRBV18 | CASSPGTGYYGYTF
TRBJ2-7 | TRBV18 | CASSVGTGGIYEQYF
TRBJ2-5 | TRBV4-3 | CASSQRPWETQYF
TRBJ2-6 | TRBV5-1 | CASRLGDSGANVLTF
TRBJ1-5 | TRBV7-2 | CASSLITGYSNQPQHF
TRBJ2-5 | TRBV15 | CATSRAFGTEYQETQYF
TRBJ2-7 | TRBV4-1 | CASGYLAGSSYEQYF
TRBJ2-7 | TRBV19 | CASTDRDEQYF
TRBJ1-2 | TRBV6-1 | CASRLGGLGYGYTF
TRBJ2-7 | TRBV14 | CASSPKFTTFPLSEQYF
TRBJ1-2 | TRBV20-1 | CSASQVNYGYTF
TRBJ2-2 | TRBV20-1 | CSARGQGGNTGELFF
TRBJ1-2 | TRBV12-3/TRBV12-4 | CASSFPPGANYGYTF
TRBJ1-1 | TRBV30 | CAWHQDMNTEAFF
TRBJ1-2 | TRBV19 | CASSIATGNYGYTF
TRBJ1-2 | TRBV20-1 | CSARQGRDYGYTF
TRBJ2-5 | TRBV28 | CASEGGGEGQETQYF
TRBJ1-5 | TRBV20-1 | CSAKGLTSNQPQHF
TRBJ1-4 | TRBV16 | CASSQSRTGLEKLFF
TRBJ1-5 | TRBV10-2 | CASSEFGRGEVAQHF
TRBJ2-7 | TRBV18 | CASSPEREQYF
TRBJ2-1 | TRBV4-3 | CASSQEYGDRPPFGNEQFF
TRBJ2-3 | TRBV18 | CASSQTTGTDTQYF
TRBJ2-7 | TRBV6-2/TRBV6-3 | CASRSGQGTYEQYF
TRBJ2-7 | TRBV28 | CASSTTGWGSSYEQYF
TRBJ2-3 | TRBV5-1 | CASSSGQGTNTQYF
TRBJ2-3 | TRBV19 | CASSTPPLRREPQYF
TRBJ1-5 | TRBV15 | CATSRDKGQGKDSNQPQHF
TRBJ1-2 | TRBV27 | CASSFTLGQGRYGYTF
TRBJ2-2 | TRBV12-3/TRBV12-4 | CASSFGRAYTGELFF
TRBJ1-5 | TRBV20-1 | CSAGPYDSNQPQHF
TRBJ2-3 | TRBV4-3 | CASSQGWGETDTQYF
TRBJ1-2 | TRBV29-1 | CSGGQGDYGYTF
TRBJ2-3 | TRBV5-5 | CASSAVLSGGDTQYF
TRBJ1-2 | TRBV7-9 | CASSPPVAGGYTF
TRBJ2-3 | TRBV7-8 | CASSSSTGKGADTQYF
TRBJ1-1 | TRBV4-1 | CASTLGQGNTEAFF
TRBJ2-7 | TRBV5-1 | CASSLLPGGRTYEQYF
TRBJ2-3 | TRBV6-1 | CASRRDRGRGADTQYF
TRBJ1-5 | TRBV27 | CASSSLGGQPQHF